This T cell receptor (beta chain) emerged from a study of pediatric ulcerative colitis. Study conclusions and caveats: Two rectal CDR3 clonotypes occurred in all ulcerative colitis patients. Ulcerative colitis patients shared more blood-rectal clones than controls.

Profiled with immunoSEQ multiplex PCR; TCRdb holds only in-frame clones, not every one. Among about 36,000 clones, 70% to 90% were seen once, and the ten largest hold roughly 23%. Worth noting for this clone: Its target is unknown.

CDR3 length: 13 amino acids. The V gene's germline CDR1 is MNHEY and CDR2 SMNVEV (reference sequence). V lost 5 bases, J lost 4 bases, and 12 bases lay in between. Ulcerative colitis patients received no immunosuppressive medication before the diagnostic colonoscopy. This receptor was obtained from a girl aged 10-17 years with moderate ulcerative colitis. Material for sequencing was blood. V usage is TRBV27 and J usage is TRBJ2-7; D unresolved. The CDR3 loop reads CASSPPWEYEQYF. The CDR3 DNA reads as TGTGCCAGCAGTCCCCCGTGGGAATACGAGCAGTACTTC.